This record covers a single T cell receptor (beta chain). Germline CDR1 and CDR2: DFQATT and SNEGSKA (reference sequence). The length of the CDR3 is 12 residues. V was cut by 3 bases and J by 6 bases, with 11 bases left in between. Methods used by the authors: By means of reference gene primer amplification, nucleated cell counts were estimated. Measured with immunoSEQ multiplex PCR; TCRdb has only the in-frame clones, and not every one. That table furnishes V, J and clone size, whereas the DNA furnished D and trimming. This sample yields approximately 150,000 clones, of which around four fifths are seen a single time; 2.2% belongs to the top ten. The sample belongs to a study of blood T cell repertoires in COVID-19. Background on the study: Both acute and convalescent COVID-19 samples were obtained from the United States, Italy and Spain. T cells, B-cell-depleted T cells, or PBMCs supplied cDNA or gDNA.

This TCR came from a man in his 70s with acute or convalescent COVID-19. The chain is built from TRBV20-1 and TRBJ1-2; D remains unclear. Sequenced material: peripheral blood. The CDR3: CSASSGRDGYTF. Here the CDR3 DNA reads TGCAGTGCTAGTTCCGGTCGGGATGGCTACACCTTC.